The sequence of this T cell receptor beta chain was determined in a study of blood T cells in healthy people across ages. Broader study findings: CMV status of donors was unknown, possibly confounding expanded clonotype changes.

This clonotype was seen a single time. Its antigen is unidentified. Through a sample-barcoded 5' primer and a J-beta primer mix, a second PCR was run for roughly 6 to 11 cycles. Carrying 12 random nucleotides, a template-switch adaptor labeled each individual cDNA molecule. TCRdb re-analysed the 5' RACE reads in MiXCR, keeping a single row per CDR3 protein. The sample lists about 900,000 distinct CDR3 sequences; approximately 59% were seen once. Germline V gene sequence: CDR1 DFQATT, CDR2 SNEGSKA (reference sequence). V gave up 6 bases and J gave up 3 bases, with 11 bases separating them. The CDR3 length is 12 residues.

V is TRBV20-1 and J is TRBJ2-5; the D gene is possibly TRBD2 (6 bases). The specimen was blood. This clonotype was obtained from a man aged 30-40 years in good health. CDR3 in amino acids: CSATGSEETQYF. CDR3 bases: TGCAGTGCGACCGGGAGCGAAGAGACCCAGTACTTC.